The source of this T cell receptor beta chain is a study of blood T cell repertoires in COVID-19. The assay was immunoSEQ multiplex PCR, and TCRdb's table has in-frame clones only and misses some. This sample has a few hundred thousand clones, with 85% found just once. The origin of this receptor is a woman younger than 35 with acute or convalescent COVID-19. What was sequenced was peripheral blood.

The CDR3 protein is CASVLLAGQGGIQYF. CDR3 nucleotides: TGTGCCAGCGTGTTACTGGCGGGACAGGGGGGCATTCAGTACTTC. The chain recombines TRBV6-5 with TRBJ2-4; 11 bases are shared with TRBD1. With V trimmed by 8 bases and J by 9 bases, 12 bases remained unmatched. The germline V gene encodes CDR1 MNHEY and CDR2 SVGAGI. CDR3 length: 15 amino acids.